The T cell receptor beta chain under discussion was sequenced for a study of CD8+CD57+ T cells in acquired aplastic anemia. At the level of the study: Each DNA sample taken from sorted CD4+ and CD8+ cells came to about 3.2 ug on average. Overall study results and limits: Controls and patients did not differ significantly in CD8+ Simpson's diversity.

Germline V gives CDR1 SGHVT, CDR2 SQSDAQ. This CDR3 is built from 14 residues. Concerning this clonotype: The antigen remains undetermined. One junction end disagrees with the germline gene, perhaps due to a read error.

Genomic DNA provided the template from which TCR beta VDJ and CDR3 profiles were obtained. TCRdb reprocessed the reads with MiXCR, giving one entry per CDR3 protein. Among hundreds of thousands of distinct CDR3 sequences, roughly 64% were seen once, and the ten largest hold less than 4%. The clonotype was recovered from a human donor in good health, serving as a control. V is TRBV7-4 and J is TRBJ2-7, with D possibly TRBD2 on 5 matching bases. The specimen sequenced was sorted CD4+, CD8+, or CD8+CD57+ T cells (not recorded which) from PBMCs. The chain's CDR3 is CASSLAALVYEHYF. CDR3 nucleotide sequence: TGTGCCAGCAGCTTGGCGGCACTAGTCTACGAGCACTACTTC.